Listed below are T cell receptor beta chains from one sample, sequenced in a study of cytomegalovirus exposure and HLA in healthy donors. Assay used: immunoSEQ multiplex PCR; TCRdb lists only in-frame clones, some missing. The repertoire holds about 240,000 clones, with approximately 80% as singletons. Sequenced material: PBMCs. The receptors derive from a woman in her sixties or seventies in good health and CMV-seropositive. Both conserved end residues are part of each CDR3. Fields, in order: J gene, D gene, V gene, clone size, CDR3 DNA, CDR3 protein. The D gene is left open where the match is weak. The size of a clone is reported for some rows only, either as once, few or many, or as a class for expanded clones.

j_call: TRBJ1-2
d_call: TRBD1
v_call: TRBV5-4
clone_size: .
cdr3_nt: TGTGCCAGCAGCTCTACAGGGGAAGGCTACACCTTC
cdr3_aa: CASSSTGEGYTF

j_call: TRBJ2-1
d_call: TRBD2
v_call: TRBV4-1
clone_size: .
cdr3_nt: TGCGCCAGCAGCCAAGCTCCCACCTTCGGCGGGAGGGTCCACAATGAGCAGTTCTTC
cdr3_aa: CASSQAPTFGGRVHNEQFF

j_call: TRBJ2-5
d_call: .
v_call: TRBV28
clone_size: .
cdr3_nt: TGTGCCAGCAGTTTTAAGGGACACGGGGAGACCCAGTACTTC
cdr3_aa: CASSFKGHGETQYF

j_call: TRBJ2-1
d_call: .
v_call: TRBV6-5
clone_size: .
cdr3_nt: TGTGCCAGCAGTTACTGGCGGGCCTACAATGAGCAGTTCTTC
cdr3_aa: CASSYWRAYNEQFF

j_call: TRBJ1-3
d_call: .
v_call: TRBV5-1
clone_size: .
cdr3_nt: TGCGCCAGCAGCTCGTCGGGTCTGGTGGGAAACACCATATATTTT
cdr3_aa: CASSSSGLVGNTIYF

j_call: TRBJ2-1
d_call: .
v_call: TRBV27
clone_size: .
cdr3_nt: TGTGCCAGCAGGCGGGACAGCTCCTACAATGAGCAGTTCTTC
cdr3_aa: CASRRDSSYNEQFF

j_call: TRBJ2-7
d_call: .
v_call: TRBV5-1
clone_size: .
cdr3_nt: TGCGCCAGCAGCCCGAGAGGACAGCCGAGGAGCTACGAGCAGTACTTC
cdr3_aa: CASSPRGQPRSYEQYF

j_call: TRBJ1-3
d_call: .
v_call: TRBV19
clone_size: .
cdr3_nt: TGTGCCAGTAACGCCCGTCCAGGGGACACCATATATTTT
cdr3_aa: CASNARPGDTIYF

j_call: TRBJ2-7
d_call: TRBD1
v_call: TRBV10-3
clone_size: .
cdr3_nt: TGTGCCATCAGCCGGGGCGGGACAGGGGCGAACGAGCAGTACTTC
cdr3_aa: CAISRGGTGANEQYF

j_call: TRBJ1-1
d_call: .
v_call: TRBV25-1
clone_size: .
cdr3_nt: TGTGCCAGCAGTGAAGGGGGGGGGAACACTGAAGCTTTCTTT
cdr3_aa: CASSEGGGNTEAFF

j_call: TRBJ1-2
d_call: .
v_call: TRBV6-6
clone_size: .
cdr3_nt: TGTGCCAGCAGTCCGGGGGGGCCCGCGGGCTACACCTTC
cdr3_aa: CASSPGGPAGYTF

j_call: TRBJ2-3
d_call: .
v_call: TRBV2
clone_size: .
cdr3_nt: TGTGCCAGCAAGGGGGTCTCAGATACGCAGTATTTT
cdr3_aa: CASKGVSDTQYF

j_call: TRBJ1-5
d_call: .
v_call: TRBV18
clone_size: .
cdr3_nt: TGTGCCAGCTCACTTACCCCTCGAGATGGGCCGCATCAGCCCCAGCATTTT
cdr3_aa: CASSLTPRDGPHQPQHF

j_call: TRBJ2-7
d_call: .
v_call: TRBV7-8
clone_size: few
cdr3_nt: TGTGCCAGCAGCTTTACAGGGAACGAGCAGTACTTC
cdr3_aa: CASSFTGNEQYF

j_call: TRBJ2-2
d_call: TRBD2
v_call: TRBV9
clone_size: .
cdr3_nt: TGTGCCAGCAGCGTCCGGGGGGGCGGGAGTTCCGGGGAGCTGTTTTTT
cdr3_aa: CASSVRGGGSSGELFF

j_call: TRBJ1-1
d_call: TRBD1
v_call: TRBV19
clone_size: .
cdr3_nt: TGTGCCAGTTCCAGGGGGATTTCGAGCACTGAAGCTTTCTTT
cdr3_aa: CASSRGISSTEAFF

j_call: TRBJ2-1
d_call: .
v_call: TRBV4-1
clone_size: .
cdr3_nt: TGCGCCAGCAGCCAAGATAGGGGACTCCGAGGGAGTCAATTTTTCAATGAGCAGTTCTTC
cdr3_aa: CASSQDRGLRGSQFFNEQFF

j_call: TRBJ1-2
d_call: .
v_call: TRBV28
clone_size: .
cdr3_nt: TGTGCCAGCAGTTTACCCGGGACACTGAACTATGGCTACACCTTC
cdr3_aa: CASSLPGTLNYGYTF

j_call: TRBJ1-1
d_call: TRBD1
v_call: TRBV7-9
clone_size: .
cdr3_nt: TGTTCCAGCAGCCCCCCGACAGGGGAGGGAACGGCTTTCTTT
cdr3_aa: CSSSPPTGEGTAFF

j_call: TRBJ1-4
d_call: TRBD1
v_call: TRBV7-8
clone_size: many
cdr3_nt: TGTGCCAGCAGCTCCAGGGGGTCGGGACAGGGTGGCGAAAAACTGTTTTTT
cdr3_aa: CASSSRGSGQGGEKLFF

j_call: TRBJ1-2
d_call: .
v_call: TRBV4-1
clone_size: .
cdr3_nt: TGCGCCAGCAGCCTAGCCACCAGTGCGACCCTGCCCCAAACTAATGGCTACACCTTC
cdr3_aa: CASSLATSATLPQTNGYTF

j_call: TRBJ2-7
d_call: TRBD2
v_call: TRBV13
clone_size: .
cdr3_nt: TGTGCCAGCAGCGCGGGGACTAGCGGGAGCCTCGAGCAGTACTTC
cdr3_aa: CASSAGTSGSLEQYF

j_call: TRBJ1-2
d_call: .
v_call: TRBV5-6
clone_size: .
cdr3_nt: TGTGCCAGCAGCCCGGTCACTAACTATGGCTACACCTTC
cdr3_aa: CASSPVTNYGYTF

j_call: TRBJ2-6
d_call: .
v_call: TRBV6-1
clone_size: .
cdr3_nt: TGTGCCAGCAGTGAATGGGAGTCTGGGGCCAACGTCCTGACTTTC
cdr3_aa: CASSEWESGANVLTF

j_call: TRBJ2-7
d_call: TRBD1
v_call: TRBV12-5
clone_size: .
cdr3_nt: TGTGCTAGTGGAAACGGGGGTGGGACCAGGGGGCGGTACGAGCAGTACTTC
cdr3_aa: CASGNGGGTRGRYEQYF

j_call: TRBJ1-5
d_call: TRBD1
v_call: TRBV19
clone_size: .
cdr3_nt: TGTGCCAGTAGTCCCCACAGGGGGCTGAATTCTCAGCCCCAGCATTTT
cdr3_aa: CASSPHRGLNSQPQHF

j_call: TRBJ2-7
d_call: .
v_call: TRBV28
clone_size: once
cdr3_nt: TGTGCCAGCAGTTCCCAGGGCGTGAGCTCCTACGAGCAGTACTTC
cdr3_aa: CASSSQGVSSYEQYF

j_call: TRBJ2-1
d_call: .
v_call: TRBV5-1
clone_size: .
cdr3_nt: TGCGCCAGCAGCTTGGGAGGCAGGGCCTACAATGAGCAGTTCTTC
cdr3_aa: CASSLGGRAYNEQFF

j_call: TRBJ2-2
d_call: .
v_call: TRBV2
clone_size: .
cdr3_nt: TGTGCCAGCAGTGATAAAGGGGAGCTGTTTTTT
cdr3_aa: CASSDKGELFF

j_call: TRBJ2-7
d_call: TRBD2
v_call: TRBV18
clone_size: .
cdr3_nt: TGTGCCAGCTCACCAGTGGGGGAGGGCTCCTACGAGCAGTACTTC
cdr3_aa: CASSPVGEGSYEQYF

j_call: TRBJ2-1
d_call: .
v_call: TRBV6-1
clone_size: .
cdr3_nt: TGTGCCAGCAGTGACGGTTACAATGAGCAGTTCTTC
cdr3_aa: CASSDGYNEQFF

j_call: TRBJ2-1
d_call: .
v_call: TRBV27
clone_size: few
cdr3_nt: TGTGCCAGCAGTTTATCGCGGGGCCCCAGATCCAATGAGCAGTTCTTC
cdr3_aa: CASSLSRGPRSNEQFF

j_call: TRBJ2-5
d_call: .
v_call: TRBV30
clone_size: .
cdr3_nt: TGTGCCTGGAGTCCCCCCGGGGAAACATCATACCGGGGGAAGTACTTC
cdr3_aa: CAWSPPGETSYRGKYF

j_call: TRBJ2-1
d_call: .
v_call: TRBV2
clone_size: .
cdr3_nt: TGTGCCAGCAGCGCTGCAGGGTCGTACAATGAGCAGTTCTTC
cdr3_aa: CASSAAGSYNEQFF

j_call: TRBJ1-1
d_call: .
v_call: TRBV7-9
clone_size: .
cdr3_nt: TGTGCCAGCAGCTTAGCCAGCGGGGGAGGAGTCGTGGAAGCTTTCTTT
cdr3_aa: CASSLASGGGVVEAFF

j_call: TRBJ2-5
d_call: TRBD2
v_call: TRBV9
clone_size: .
cdr3_nt: TGTGCCAGCAGCGAGAGCGGGAGGGCCGTCGAGACCCAGTACTTC
cdr3_aa: CASSESGRAVETQYF

j_call: TRBJ1-1
d_call: .
v_call: TRBV7-9
clone_size: .
cdr3_nt: TGTGCCAGCAGCTTAGGTGGGGGCGCGCAGTACACTGAAGCTTTCTTT
cdr3_aa: CASSLGGGAQYTEAFF

j_call: TRBJ2-3
d_call: .
v_call: TRBV7-6
clone_size: .
cdr3_nt: TGTGCCAGCAGCTCCCGGTTTCAGGCTAGCACAGATACGCAGTATTTT
cdr3_aa: CASSSRFQASTDTQYF

j_call: TRBJ1-2
d_call: .
v_call: TRBV28
clone_size: .
cdr3_nt: TGTGCCAGCAGTTTACCGGGTTTTGGCTACACCTTC
cdr3_aa: CASSLPGFGYTF

j_call: TRBJ1-2
d_call: TRBD1
v_call: TRBV6-1
clone_size: .
cdr3_nt: TGTGCCAGCAGACTCGACAGGGGGCTATATGGCTACACCTTC
cdr3_aa: CASRLDRGLYGYTF

j_call: TRBJ2-3
d_call: .
v_call: TRBV6-6
clone_size: .
cdr3_nt: TGTGCCAGCAGTTACTCCAGGGTTAGCACAGATACGCAGTATTTT
cdr3_aa: CASSYSRVSTDTQYF

j_call: TRBJ2-7
d_call: .
v_call: TRBV9
clone_size: .
cdr3_nt: TGTGCCAGCAGCGTAGGGTTAGCAGCGACCTACGAGCAGTACTTC
cdr3_aa: CASSVGLAATYEQYF

j_call: TRBJ2-1
d_call: TRBD2
v_call: TRBV19
clone_size: few
cdr3_nt: TGTGCCAGTAGTGGCGGGTGGGGGGGTGAGCAGTTCTTC
cdr3_aa: CASSGGWGGEQFF

j_call: TRBJ2-7
d_call: TRBD2
v_call: TRBV10-3
clone_size: .
cdr3_nt: TGTGCCGCGGGGGGGCTCAAGCAGTACTTC
cdr3_aa: CAAGGLKQYF

j_call: TRBJ2-3
d_call: .
v_call: TRBV9
clone_size: .
cdr3_nt: TGTGCCAGCAGCGTAGGGGCAGGGTTGGATACGCAGTATTTT
cdr3_aa: CASSVGAGLDTQYF

j_call: TRBJ2-3
d_call: .
v_call: TRBV7-9
clone_size: .
cdr3_nt: TGTGCCAGCAGCTTTTCGAGGGCTAGAGACTACCGTGGCACAGATACGCAGTATTTT
cdr3_aa: CASSFSRARDYRGTDTQYF

j_call: TRBJ2-3
d_call: .
v_call: TRBV5-1
clone_size: .
cdr3_nt: TGCGCCAGCAGCCTGGGGGGCCCAACAGATACGCAGTATTTT
cdr3_aa: CASSLGGPTDTQYF

j_call: TRBJ1-1
d_call: TRBD1
v_call: TRBV5-5
clone_size: .
cdr3_nt: TGTGCCAGCAGCCTAGGACAGGGGATCTTTGAAGCTTTCTTT
cdr3_aa: CASSLGQGIFEAFF

j_call: TRBJ2-1
d_call: TRBD2
v_call: TRBV29-1
clone_size: .
cdr3_nt: TGCAGCGTGGGACTAGTCCTGGGCAATGAGCAGTTCTTC
cdr3_aa: CSVGLVLGNEQFF

j_call: TRBJ1-5
d_call: TRBD1
v_call: TRBV10-3
clone_size: .
cdr3_nt: TGTGCCATCCGGGACAGGGTAGAGCAGCCCCAGCATTTT
cdr3_aa: CAIRDRVEQPQHF

j_call: TRBJ2-1
d_call: .
v_call: TRBV5-5
clone_size: .
cdr3_nt: TGTGCCAGCAGCTTGGCCACGGGAAACAATGAGCAGTTCTTC
cdr3_aa: CASSLATGNNEQFF

j_call: TRBJ2-7
d_call: .
v_call: TRBV6-1
clone_size: .
cdr3_nt: TGTGCCAGCAGTGAATACCTCCTAAGCTCCTACGAGCAGTACTTC
cdr3_aa: CASSEYLLSSYEQYF